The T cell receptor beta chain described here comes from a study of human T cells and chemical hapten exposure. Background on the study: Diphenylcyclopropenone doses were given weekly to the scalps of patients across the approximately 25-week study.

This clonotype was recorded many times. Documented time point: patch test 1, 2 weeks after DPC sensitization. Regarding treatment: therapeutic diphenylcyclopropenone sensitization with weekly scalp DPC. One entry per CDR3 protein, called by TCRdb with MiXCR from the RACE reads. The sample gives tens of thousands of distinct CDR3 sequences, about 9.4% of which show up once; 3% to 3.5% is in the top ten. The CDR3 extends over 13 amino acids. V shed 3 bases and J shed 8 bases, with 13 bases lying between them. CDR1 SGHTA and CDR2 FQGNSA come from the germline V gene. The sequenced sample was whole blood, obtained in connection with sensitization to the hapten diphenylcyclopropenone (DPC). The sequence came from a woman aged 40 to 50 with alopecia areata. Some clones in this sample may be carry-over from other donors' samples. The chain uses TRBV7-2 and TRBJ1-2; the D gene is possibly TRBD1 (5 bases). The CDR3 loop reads CASSLGVGAGYTF. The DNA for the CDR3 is TGTGCCAGCAGCTTGGGGGTCGGCGCGGGCTACACCTTC.